The 19 T cell receptor beta chains in this list originate from one sample, sequenced in a study of shared clonotypes between healthy human individuals. Clones were read by immunoSEQ multiplex PCR, and TCRdb kept only the in-frame ones, dropping some. This table holds about 1.1 million clones, 60% to 80% found once. Sample: memory CD4+ T cells from PBMCs. Subset denoted: CD45RA-negative fraction. These receptors all stem from a man aged 18 to 29 in good health. Some clones in this sample may be carry-over from other donors' samples.

The chain uses TRBV5-4 and TRBJ2-1; 8 bases are a match to TRBD2. V shed 3 bases, J shed 5 bases, and the junction held 7 bases outside the gene matches. The CDR3 has 15 residues. Per the germline V gene, CDR1 is SGHNT and CDR2 is YYREEE (reference sequence). In DNA form, the CDR3 reads TGTGCCAGCAGCTACATAGCGGGGACGAACAATGAGCAGTTCTTC. Translation: CASSYIAGTNNEQFF.

The chain combines TRBV7-8 with TRBJ2-1, with TRBD1 matching 9 bases. Germline lookup yields CDR1 SGHVS and CDR2 FQNEAQ. V lost 5 bases to trimming and J lost 2 bases; unmatched junction nucleotides: 1. CDR3 length: 14 residues. This CDR3 is CASSRQGAYNEQFF. CDR3 nucleotides: TGTGCCAGCAGCCGACAGGGGGCCTACAATGAGCAGTTCTTC.

This clone was observed a single time. V and J are TRBV9 and TRBJ2-3, with D perhaps assigned TRBD1 or TRBD2 (5 bases each). CDR1 is SGDLS, CDR2 YYNGEE, per germline. This CDR3 has 14 residues. V shed 4 bases and J shed 2 bases, with 11 bases lying between them. As DNA, the CDR3 is TGTGCCAGCAGCTGGGACCCAACCACAGATACGCAGTATTTT. Encoded protein: CASSWDPTTDTQYF.

The rearrangement links TRBV9 to TRBJ1-3, with no clear D. This CDR3 is 13 amino acids long. The germline V gene has CDR1 SGDLS and CDR2 YYNGEE. Trimming took off 4 bases at V and 0 bases at J, with 5 bases between the two ends. The CDR3 is CASSLNSGNTIYF. The CDR3 DNA reads TGTGCCAGCAGCCTGAACTCTGGAAACACCATATATTTT. The whole variable domain, remainder taken from reference TRBV9 and TRBJ1-3, is DSGVTQTPKHLITATGQRVTLRCSPRSGDLSVYWYQQSLDQGLQFLIQYYNGEERAKGNILERFSAQQFPDLHSELNLSSLELGDSALYFCASSLNSGNTIYFGEGSWLTVV.

This chain links TRBV19 with TRBJ1-5; possibly TRBD1 for D (6 bases). V was pared by 1 base and J by 2 bases, with 21 bases between. Germline V gene data show CDR1 as LNHDA and CDR2 as SQIVND (reference sequence). The CDR3 sequence is 19 residues long. The CDR3 DNA follows: TGTGCCAGTAGTATAGGCGCAGGGGCCCCCCTCGGAGGCAATCAGCCCCAGCATTTT. Encoded protein: CASSIGAGAPLGGNQPQHF.

This clone occurred once. V gene TRBV6-1 combines with J gene TRBJ1-4; TRBD1 agrees at 8 bases. V lost 6 bases and J lost 11; bases outside the gene matches: 11. CDR3 size: 14 residues. Germline loops: CDR1 MNHNS, CDR2 SASEGT. In DNA, the CDR3 is TGTGCCAGCAGCGCCCAGGGGGCCTTAGGGAAACTGTTTTTT. It encodes CASSAQGALGKLFF.

This sequence joins TRBV7-2 and TRBJ1-3; D is unresolved. CDR3 length: 17 amino acids. Per germline, CDR1 SGHTA and CDR2 FQGNSA. V was shortened by 1 base and J by 0 bases, with 13 bases between the two germline ends. CDR3 sequence (DNA): TGTGCCAGCAGCTTAGTATCTCGGCCGAGCTCTGGAAACACCATATATTTT. It translates to CASSLVSRPSSGNTIYF.

The V and J genes are TRBV10-2 and TRBJ2-2; unclear D gene. With 7 bases removed from V and 4 bases from J, the gap between germline ends came to 16 bases. The CDR3 consists of 15 residues. CDR1 and CDR2 (germline): WSHSY, SAAADI. CDR3 sequence: CASTPWEGPTGELFF. The CDR3 nucleotides are TGCGCCAGCACTCCTTGGGAAGGGCCCACCGGGGAGCTGTTTTTT.

V and J are TRBV29-1 and TRBJ2-6; D remains ambiguous. CDR1 is SQVTM and CDR2 is ANQGSEA in the germline V gene. V was trimmed by 8 bases and J by 1 base, leaving 18 bases between them. The CDR3 is made up of 16 amino acids. CDR3 coding DNA: TGCAGCTCTCTTTCCCCTTCCCCGTCTGGGGCCAACGTCCTGACTTTC. Amino acid sequence: CSSLSPSPSGANVLTF.

The chain couples TRBV7-2 to TRBJ2-7, with D perhaps TRBD1 (5 bases). Trimming removed 5 bases from V and 0 bases from J, with 11 bases in between. The CDR3 is 14 residues long. Germline loops: CDR1 SGHTA, CDR2 FQGNSA. CDR3 residues: CASSRDSLSYEQYF. Written as DNA, the CDR3 is TGTGCCAGCAGCCGTGACAGCCTCTCCTACGAGCAGTACTTC.

The chain is built from TRBV29-1 and TRBJ1-2, with TRBD1 identical over 10 bases. The junction had 8 bases not matched to a gene; V was cut back by 6 bases and J by 7 bases. The CDR3 runs 13 residues. Germline V CDR1 and CDR2: SQVTM, ANQGSEA. CDR3 amino acids: CSVPGQGTRGYTF. The CDR3 nucleotides read TGCAGCGTACCGGGACAGGGGACTCGTGGCTACACCTTC.

V is TRBV5-4 and J is TRBJ1-1; D unclear. There are 13 residues in the CDR3. In germline, CDR1 is SGHNT, CDR2 YYREEE (reference sequence). Trimming took 2 bases from V and 6 from J, leaving 11 bases between them. The CDR3 sequence is CASSFVLESEAFF. The CDR3 DNA is TGTGCCAGCAGCTTCGTTTTGGAATCTGAAGCTTTCTTT. Looking up the rest from reference TRBV5-4 and TRBJ1-1 gives the full variable domain: ETGVTQSPTHLIKTRGQQVTLRCSSQSGHNTVSWYQQALGQGPQFIFQYYREEENGRGNFPPRFSGLQFPNYSSELNVNALELDDSALYLCASSFVLESEAFFGQGTRLTVV.

The chain is built from TRBV7-9 and TRBJ2-1; D may be TRBD2 (5 bases). Germline V gives CDR1 SEHNR, CDR2 FQNEAQ (reference sequence). The CDR3 loop spans 13 amino acids. V lost 3 bases and J 13 bases, leaving 16 bases between the germline ends. CDR3: CASSFPGLVKQFF. In DNA, the CDR3 is TGTGCCAGCAGCTTTCCCGGACTCGTTAAACAGTTCTTC.

J is TRBJ2-7 and V is TRBV6-1; D is possibly TRBD2 (6 bases). From germline, CDR1 is MNHNS and CDR2 SASEGT. The CDR3 consists of 14 residues. V was trimmed by 0 bases and J by 10 bases, leaving 16 bases between them. DNA of the CDR3: TGTGCCAGCAGTGAAGCGGGGACTCTCGGCGGACAGTACTTC. Translation: CASSEAGTLGGQYF.

The chain recombines TRBV5-1 with TRBJ2-2; possibly TRBD1 for D (5 bases). The CDR3 extends over 16 amino acids. V lost 2 bases to trimming and J lost 1 base, with 12 bases between them. Per the germline V gene, CDR1 is SGHRS and CDR2 is YFSETQ. The CDR3 region is CASSLQVPKNTGELFF. CDR3 in DNA: TGCGCCAGCAGCTTACAGGTACCTAAGAACACCGGGGAGCTGTTTTTT.

V and J are TRBV28 and TRBJ2-2; D gene ambiguous. Germline loops: CDR1 MDHEN, CDR2 SYDVKM. The CDR3 extends over 14 amino acids. With 5 bases removed from V and 5 bases from J, the gap between germline ends came to 12 bases. The CDR3: CASSDPTVTGELFF. The CDR3 region has the DNA TGTGCCAGCAGTGACCCGACGGTAACCGGGGAGCTGTTTTTT.

This chain joins TRBV9 and TRBJ2-1; D may be TRBD2 (6 bases). Trimming shortened V by 3 bases and J by 6 bases, and 13 bases separated the two germline ends. The CDR3 has 14 amino acids. The germline CDR1 and CDR2 sequences are SGDLS and YYNGEE. The chain's CDR3 is CASSAGLLSNEQFF. In DNA, the CDR3 is TGTGCCAGCAGCGCGGGACTCCTCAGCAATGAGCAGTTCTTC.

This chain joins TRBV29-1 and TRBJ1-2; D not resolved. The V end was cut by 0 bases, the J end by 4 bases, with 15 bases between. CDR3 length: 15 amino acids. Germline CDR1 SQVTM, CDR2 ANQGSEA. The CDR3 protein is CSVEDRGGSAYGYTF. DNA of the CDR3: TGCAGCGTTGAAGATCGGGGAGGGTCGGCCTATGGCTACACCTTC.

This sequence joins TRBV6-5 and TRBJ2-5; possible D gene TRBD2, 7 bases. Germline CDR1 and CDR2: MNHEY and SVGAGI. V was shortened by 11 bases and J by 2 bases, with 18 bases between the two germline ends. The CDR3 is made up of 14 amino acids. CDR3 coding DNA: TGTGCCGCCCGAGGGGGAGGGGGTCAAGAGACCCAGTACTTC. The encoded protein is CAARGGGGQETQYF.